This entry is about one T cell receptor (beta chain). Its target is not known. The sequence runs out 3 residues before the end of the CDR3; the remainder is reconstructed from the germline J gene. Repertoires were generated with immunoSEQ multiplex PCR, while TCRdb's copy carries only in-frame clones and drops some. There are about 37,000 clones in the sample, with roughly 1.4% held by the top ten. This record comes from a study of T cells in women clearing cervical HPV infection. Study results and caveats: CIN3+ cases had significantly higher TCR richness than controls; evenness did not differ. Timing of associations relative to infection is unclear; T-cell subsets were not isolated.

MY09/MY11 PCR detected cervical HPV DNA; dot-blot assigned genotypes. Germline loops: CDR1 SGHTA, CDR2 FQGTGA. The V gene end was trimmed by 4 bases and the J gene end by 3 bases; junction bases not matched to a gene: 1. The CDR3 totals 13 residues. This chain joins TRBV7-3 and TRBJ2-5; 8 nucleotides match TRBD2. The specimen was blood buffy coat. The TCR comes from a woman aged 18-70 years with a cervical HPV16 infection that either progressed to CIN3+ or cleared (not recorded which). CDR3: CASSSTSEETQYF. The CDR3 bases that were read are TGTGCCAGCAGCTCGACTAGCGAAGAGACC.